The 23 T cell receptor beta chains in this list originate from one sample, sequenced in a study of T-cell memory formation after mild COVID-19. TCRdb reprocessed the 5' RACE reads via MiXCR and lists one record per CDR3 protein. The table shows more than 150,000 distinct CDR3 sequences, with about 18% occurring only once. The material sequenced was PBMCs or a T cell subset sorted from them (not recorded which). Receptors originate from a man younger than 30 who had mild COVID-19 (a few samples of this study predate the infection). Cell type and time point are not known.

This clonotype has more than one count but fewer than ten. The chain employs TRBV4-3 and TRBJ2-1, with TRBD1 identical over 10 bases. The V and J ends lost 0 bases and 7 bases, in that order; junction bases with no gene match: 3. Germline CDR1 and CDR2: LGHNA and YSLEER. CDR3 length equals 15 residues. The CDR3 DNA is TGCGCCAGCAGCCAAGAGGACAGGGGGAGGAATGAGCAGTTCTTC. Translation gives CASSQEDRGRNEQFF.

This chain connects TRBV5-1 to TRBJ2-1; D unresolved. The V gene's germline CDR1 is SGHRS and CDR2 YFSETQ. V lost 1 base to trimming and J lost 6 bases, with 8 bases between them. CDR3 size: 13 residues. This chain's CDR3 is CASSLKIGNEQFF. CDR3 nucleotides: TGCGCCAGCAGCTTGAAGATCGGCAATGAGCAGTTCTTC.

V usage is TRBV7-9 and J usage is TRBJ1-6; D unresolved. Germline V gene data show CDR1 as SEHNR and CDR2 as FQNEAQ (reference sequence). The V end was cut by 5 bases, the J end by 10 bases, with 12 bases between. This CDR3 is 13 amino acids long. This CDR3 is CASSGFQDSPLHF. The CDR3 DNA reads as TGTGCCAGCAGCGGGTTTCAAGACTCACCCCTCCACTTT.

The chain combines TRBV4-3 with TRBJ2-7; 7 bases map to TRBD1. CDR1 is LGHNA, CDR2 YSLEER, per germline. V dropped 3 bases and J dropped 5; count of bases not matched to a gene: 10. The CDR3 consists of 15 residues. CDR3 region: CASSHAVTGDNEQYF. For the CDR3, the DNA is TGCGCCAGCAGCCATGCCGTAACAGGGGACAACGAGCAGTACTTC.

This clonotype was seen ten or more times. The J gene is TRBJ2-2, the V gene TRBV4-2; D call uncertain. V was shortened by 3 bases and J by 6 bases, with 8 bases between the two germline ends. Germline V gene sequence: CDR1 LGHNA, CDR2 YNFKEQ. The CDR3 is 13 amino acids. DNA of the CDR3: TGTGCCAGCAGCCAGGTTTCGGCCGGGGAGCTGTTTTTT. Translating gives CASSQVSAGELFF.

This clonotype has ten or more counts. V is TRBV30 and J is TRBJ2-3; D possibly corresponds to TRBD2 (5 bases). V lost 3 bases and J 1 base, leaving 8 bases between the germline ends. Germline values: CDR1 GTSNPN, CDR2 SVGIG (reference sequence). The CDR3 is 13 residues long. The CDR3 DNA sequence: TGTGCCTGGAGCCTCGGGGGCACAGATACGCAGTATTTT. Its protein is CAWSLGGTDTQYF.

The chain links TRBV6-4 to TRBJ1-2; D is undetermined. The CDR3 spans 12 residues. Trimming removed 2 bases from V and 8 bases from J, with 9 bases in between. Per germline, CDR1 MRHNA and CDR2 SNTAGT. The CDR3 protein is CASSDQRWGYTF. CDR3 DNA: TGTGCCAGCAGTGACCAGCGGTGGGGCTACACCTTC.

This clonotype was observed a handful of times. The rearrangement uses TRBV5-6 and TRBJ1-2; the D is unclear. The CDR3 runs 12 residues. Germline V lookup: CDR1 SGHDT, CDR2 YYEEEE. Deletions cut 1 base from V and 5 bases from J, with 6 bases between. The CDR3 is CASSLREYGYTF. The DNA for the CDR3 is TGTGCCAGCAGCTTGCGGGAGTATGGCTACACCTTC.

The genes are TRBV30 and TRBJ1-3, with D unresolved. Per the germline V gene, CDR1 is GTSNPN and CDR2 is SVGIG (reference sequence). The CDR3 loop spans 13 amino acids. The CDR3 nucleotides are TGTGGGACTAACGAAGGCTCTGGAAACACCATATATTTT. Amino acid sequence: CGTNEGSGNTIYF.

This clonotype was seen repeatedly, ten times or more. The CDR3 DNA reads as TGTGCCAGCAGCTTTGTGTCCAGCACAGATACGCAGTATTTT. Translated, it gives CASSFVSSTDTQYF. The chain employs TRBV7-9 and TRBJ2-3; D unresolved. V lost 3 bases, J lost 0 bases, and 7 bases lay in between. The CDR3 is 14 residues long. CDR1 and CDR2 (germline): SEHNR, FQNEAQ (reference sequence).

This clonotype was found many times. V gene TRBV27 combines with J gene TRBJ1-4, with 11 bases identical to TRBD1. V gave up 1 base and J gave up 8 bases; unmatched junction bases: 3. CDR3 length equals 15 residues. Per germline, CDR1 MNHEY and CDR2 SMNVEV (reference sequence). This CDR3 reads CASSLWTGGEEKLFF. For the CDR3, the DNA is TGTGCCAGCAGTTTATGGACAGGGGGCGAGGAAAAACTGTTTTTT.

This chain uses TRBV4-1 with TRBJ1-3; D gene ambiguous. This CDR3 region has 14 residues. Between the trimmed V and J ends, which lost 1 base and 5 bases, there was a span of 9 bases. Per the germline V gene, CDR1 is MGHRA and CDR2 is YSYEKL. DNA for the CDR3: TGCGCCAGCAGCCAAGGCGGGCGCCGAAACACCATATATTTT. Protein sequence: CASSQGGRRNTIYF.

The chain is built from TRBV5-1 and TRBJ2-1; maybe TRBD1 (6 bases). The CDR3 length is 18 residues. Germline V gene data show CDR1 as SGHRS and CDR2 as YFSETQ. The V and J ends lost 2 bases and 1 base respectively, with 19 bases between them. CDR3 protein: CASSLQIIRGRSYNEQFF. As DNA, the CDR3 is TGCGCCAGCAGCTTACAGATAATCAGGGGTAGATCCTACAATGAGCAGTTCTTC.

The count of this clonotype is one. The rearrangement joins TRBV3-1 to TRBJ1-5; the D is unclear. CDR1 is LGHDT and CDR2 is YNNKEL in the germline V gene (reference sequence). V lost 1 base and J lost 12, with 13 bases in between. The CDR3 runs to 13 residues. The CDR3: CASSQAGSPGQHF. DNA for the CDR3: TGTGCCAGCAGCCAAGCCGGATCCCCGGGCCAGCATTTT.

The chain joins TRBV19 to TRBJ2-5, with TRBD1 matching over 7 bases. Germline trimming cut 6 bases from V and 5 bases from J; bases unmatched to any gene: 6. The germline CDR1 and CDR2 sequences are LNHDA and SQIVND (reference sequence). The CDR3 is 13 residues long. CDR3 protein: CASSHRGTETQYF. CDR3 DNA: TGTGCCAGTAGCCACAGGGGCACGGAGACCCAGTACTTC.

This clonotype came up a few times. CDR3 bases: TGTGCCAGCTCACCCCCCGGGGGACCCCTCCACTTT. Translated: CASSPPGGPLHF. The chain uses TRBV18 and TRBJ1-6, with TRBD1 as a possible D gene (5 bases). The ends were cut back, 3 bases at V and 12 bases at J, with 9 bases in the middle. This CDR3 has 12 residues. Germline CDR1 KGHSH, CDR2 LQKENI.

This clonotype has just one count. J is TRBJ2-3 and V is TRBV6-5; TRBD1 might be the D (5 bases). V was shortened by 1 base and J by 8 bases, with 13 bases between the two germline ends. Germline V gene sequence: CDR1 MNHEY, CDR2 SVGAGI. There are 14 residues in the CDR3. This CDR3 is CASSYFQGLATQYF. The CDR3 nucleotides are TGTGCCAGCAGTTACTTCCAGGGTTTGGCTACGCAGTATTTT.

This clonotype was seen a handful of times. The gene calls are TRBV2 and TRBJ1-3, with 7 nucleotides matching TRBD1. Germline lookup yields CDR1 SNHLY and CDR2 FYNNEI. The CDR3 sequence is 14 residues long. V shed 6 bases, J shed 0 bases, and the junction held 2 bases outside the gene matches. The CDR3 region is CASRGQISGNTIYF. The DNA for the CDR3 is TGTGCCAGCAGGGGACAGATCTCTGGAAACACCATATATTTT.

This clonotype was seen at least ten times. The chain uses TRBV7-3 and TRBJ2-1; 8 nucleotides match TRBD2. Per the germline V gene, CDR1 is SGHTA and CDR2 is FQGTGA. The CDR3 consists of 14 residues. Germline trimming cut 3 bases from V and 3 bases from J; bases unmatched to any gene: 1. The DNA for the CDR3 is TGTGCCAGCAGCTTTAGCGGGGACTACAATGAGCAGTTCTTC. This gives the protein CASSFSGDYNEQFF.

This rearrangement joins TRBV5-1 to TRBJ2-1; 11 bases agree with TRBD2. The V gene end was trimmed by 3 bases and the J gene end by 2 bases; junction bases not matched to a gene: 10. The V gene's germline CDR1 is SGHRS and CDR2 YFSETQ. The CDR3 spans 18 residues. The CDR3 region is CASSSDRTSGFTYNEQFF. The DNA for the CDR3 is TGCGCCAGCAGCTCCGACCGGACTAGCGGGTTTACCTACAATGAGCAGTTCTTC.

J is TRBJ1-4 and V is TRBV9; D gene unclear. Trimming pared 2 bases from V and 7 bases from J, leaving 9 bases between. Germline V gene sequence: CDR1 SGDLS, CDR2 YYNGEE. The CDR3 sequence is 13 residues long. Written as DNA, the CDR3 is TGTGCCAGCAGCGTTAACCCCGGTGAAAAACTGTTTTTT. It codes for CASSVNPGEKLFF.

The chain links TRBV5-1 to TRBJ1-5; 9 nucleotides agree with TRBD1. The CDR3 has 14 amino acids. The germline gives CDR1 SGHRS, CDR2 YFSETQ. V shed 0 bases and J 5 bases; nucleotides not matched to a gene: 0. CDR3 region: CASSLGTGDQPQHF. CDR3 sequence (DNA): TGCGCCAGCAGCTTGGGGACAGGGGATCAGCCCCAGCATTTT.

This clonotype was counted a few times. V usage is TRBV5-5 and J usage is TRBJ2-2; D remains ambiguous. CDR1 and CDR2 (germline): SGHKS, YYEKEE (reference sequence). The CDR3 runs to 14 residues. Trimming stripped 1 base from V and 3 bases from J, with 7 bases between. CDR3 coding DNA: TGTGCCAGCAGCTTGCCCCTCCACACCGGGGAGCTGTTTTTT. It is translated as CASSLPLHTGELFF.